One sample yielded the 15 T cell receptor beta chains listed below, sequenced in a study of blood T cell repertoires in COVID-19. Assay used: immunoSEQ multiplex PCR; TCRdb lists only in-frame clones, some missing. The data contain about 46,000 clones, around nine tenths of them singletons. Sequencing was done on a sample of peripheral blood. These receptors were taken from a man in his fifties with acute or convalescent COVID-19.

The V and J genes are TRBV28 and TRBJ2-7, with 12 bases lining up with TRBD2. This CDR3 comprises 17 residues. In germline, CDR1 is MDHEN, CDR2 SYDVKM. The junction had 11 bases not matched to a gene; V was cut back by 5 bases and J by 3 bases. The CDR3 DNA follows: TGTGCCAGCAGTCCGCGACTAGCGGGAGTCTTGGGCTACGAGCAGTACTTC. Translated, it gives CASSPRLAGVLGYEQYF.

The CDR3 region is CASSPRPGTPQETQYF. In DNA form, the CDR3 reads TGTGCCAGCAGCCCGCGACCCGGGACACCCCAAGAGACCCAGTACTTC. This chain uses TRBV21-1 with TRBJ2-5; the table's D gene call, TRBD1, was not cross checked with the DNA. TRBV21-1 is shown as a pseudogene. The CDR3 loop spans 16 amino acids.

The chain joins TRBV6-5 to TRBJ1-2; possibly TRBD1 for D (6 bases). The CDR3 is 12 amino acids. Trimming took 5 bases from V and 8 from J, leaving 12 bases between them. Germline assignment: CDR1 MNHEY and CDR2 SVGAGI. DNA for the CDR3: TGTGCCAGCAGTACTGGACAGAGAGGCTACACCTTC. It yields the protein CASSTGQRGYTF.

J is TRBJ1-2 and V is TRBV6-5; possibly TRBD1 for D (6 bases). The length of the CDR3 is 15 residues. The V end lost 0 bases, the J end lost 7 bases, and 15 bases lay between the germline ends. Germline CDR1 and CDR2: MNHEY and SVGAGI. The CDR3 here is CASSYSTHREIGYTF. CDR3 DNA: TGTGCCAGCAGTTACTCGACACACAGGGAAATTGGCTACACCTTC.

The chain joins TRBV6-6 to TRBJ1-5; 7 positions match TRBD1. The CDR3 is 16 residues long. The V gene's germline CDR1 is MNHNY and CDR2 SVGAGI (reference sequence). V lost 9 bases to trimming and J lost 1 base; unmatched junction nucleotides: 12. In DNA, the CDR3 is TGTGCCAGTCAAACAGGGGAAGAGTGGAGCAATCAGCCCCAGCATTTT. It specifies CASQTGEEWSNQPQHF.

The chain employs TRBV5-5 and TRBJ1-2; tentatively, D is TRBD1 (5 bases). The CDR3 sequence is 14 residues long. V was clipped by 4 bases and J by 6 bases, with 16 bases between them. CDR1 is SGHKS, CDR2 YYEKEE, per germline (reference sequence). CDR3 sequence reads: CASSPWAGPDGYTF. As DNA, the CDR3 is TGTGCCAGCAGCCCTTGGGCAGGGCCAGATGGCTACACCTTC.

The J gene is TRBJ2-7, the V gene TRBV18; the match to TRBD1 covers 10 bases. This CDR3 has 13 amino acids. V was pared by 5 bases and J by 6 bases, with 4 bases of the junction left unmatched. Germline lookup yields CDR1 KGHSH and CDR2 LQKENI. CDR3 region: CASSTGQGGEQYF. The CDR3 DNA reads as TGTGCCAGCTCAACTGGACAGGGGGGCGAGCAGTACTTC.

The genes are TRBV18 and TRBJ2-4; a possible D gene is TRBD1 (6 bases). Germline lookup yields CDR1 KGHSH and CDR2 LQKENI. This CDR3 comprises 15 residues. The V end lost 3 bases, the J end lost 5 bases, and 14 bases lay between the germline ends. CDR3 region: CASSPLGDTENIQYF. In nucleotides, the CDR3 is TGTGCCAGCTCACCCCTGGGGGACACCGAAAACATTCAGTACTTC.

The chain has TRBV12-3 or TRBV12-4 and TRBJ2-2; 9 positions agree with TRBD1. V lost 6 bases to trimming and J lost 4 bases; unmatched junction nucleotides: 0. The CDR3 loop spans 13 amino acids. The CDR3 spells CASRDRGTGELFF. The CDR3, as DNA: TGTGCCAGCAGGGACAGGGGCACCGGGGAGCTGTTTTTT.

The chain uses TRBV25-1 and TRBJ1-4; TRBD1 is a possible D gene (6 bases). V lost 5 bases to trimming and J lost 6 bases, with 16 bases between them. CDR1 and CDR2 from the germline V gene are MGHDK and SYGVNS. The CDR3 has 15 residues. The CDR3 loop reads CASSRPGQGDEKLFF. CDR3 in DNA: TGTGCCAGCAGTAGACCGGGACAAGGCGATGAAAAACTGTTTTTT.

The chain is built from TRBV27 and TRBJ2-7, with D possibly matching TRBD2 (6 bases). There are 15 residues in the CDR3. V lost 6 bases, J lost 5 bases, and 20 bases lay in between. Germline V gene lookup returns CDR1 MNHEY and CDR2 SMNVEV (reference sequence). The CDR3 nucleotides are TGTGCCAGCAGGGGTGGGGGGTCTAGCCGGGACGAGCAGTACTTC. Translating gives CASRGGGSSRDEQYF.

The chain combines TRBV14 with TRBJ1-2, with D hard to call. CDR3 length: 13 residues. CDR1 and CDR2 from the germline V gene are SGHDN and FVKESK. The ends were cut back, 1 base at V and 2 bases at J, with 5 bases in the middle. The CDR3 bases are TGTGCCAGCAGCCAAGCTACGAACTATGGCTACACCTTC. Amino acids: CASSQATNYGYTF.

The J gene is TRBJ1-1, the V gene TRBV19; perhaps TRBD1 as D (6 bases). V was clipped by 6 bases and J by 0 bases, with 11 bases between them. The CDR3 totals 14 residues. Looked up from germline, CDR1 is LNHDA and CDR2 is SQIVND (reference sequence). CDR3 bases: TGTGCCAGTAGCAGGGGAGGGATGAACACTGAAGCTTTCTTT. It codes for CASSRGGMNTEAFF.

The chain joins TRBV14 to TRBJ2-5; 8 bases agree with TRBD2. Unmatched junction bases numbered 19, after V lost 0 bases and J lost 4 bases. CDR1 is SGHDN and CDR2 is FVKESK in the germline V gene. The CDR3 runs to 20 residues. CDR3 sequence: CASSQDPSWMEREFRETQYF. In nucleotides, the CDR3 is TGTGCCAGCAGCCAAGATCCCAGCTGGATGGAGCGGGAGTTCCGAGAGACCCAGTACTTC. Full variable domain (rest looked up from reference TRBV14 and TRBJ2-5): EAGVTQFPSHSVIEKGQTVTLRCDPISGHDNLYWYRRVMGKEIKFLLHFVKESKQDESGMPNNRFLAERTGGTYSTLKVQPAELEDSGVYFCASSQDPSWMEREFRETQYFGPGTRLLVL.

In the case of this clone: The sample has other DNA sequences that encode this CDR3 too. This chain connects TRBV6-5 to TRBJ1-2, with 7 bases identical to TRBD1. With V trimmed by 2 bases and J by 6 bases, 0 bases remained unmatched. The CDR3 contains 12 residues. Germline lookup yields CDR1 MNHEY and CDR2 SVGAGI. The CDR3 reads CASSYTGDGYTF. The CDR3 nucleotides are TGTGCCAGCAGTTACACAGGGGATGGCTACACCTTC.